The rows below give T cell receptor beta chains drawn from one sample of a study of OX40 agonist ivuxolimab in advanced cancers. The assay was immunoSEQ multiplex PCR, and TCRdb's table has in-frame clones only and misses some. The profile shows 60,000 to 70,000 clones, over 75% of them singletons. The source was CD4+ or CD8+ T cells sorted from blood, collected in a trial of the OX40 agonist ivuxolimab. The receptors here all came from an adult with an advanced solid tumor such as melanoma, head and neck, liver or kidney cancer. CDR3s include the opening cysteine and the closing phenylalanine or tryptophan. Each record gives: clone size, J gene, V gene, D gene, CDR3 protein, CDR3 DNA. A D gene is named only where the DNA matches it firmly. Some rows have no size entry. The others give once, few or many, or a class for an expanded clone.

abundance: -; j_gene: TRBJ2-1; v_gene: TRBV9; d_gene: -; CDR3aa: CASSVPWTPRRSHNEQFF; CDR3nt: TGTGCCAGCAGCGTTCCATGGACTCCCCGCCGGAGTCACAATGAGCAGTTCTTC
abundance: -; j_gene: TRBJ2-1; v_gene: TRBV6-5; d_gene: TRBD1; CDR3aa: CASRFRDRGSYEQFF; CDR3nt: TGTGCCAGCAGATTCCGGGACAGGGGATCATATGAGCAGTTCTTC
abundance: -; j_gene: TRBJ1-2; v_gene: TRBV28; d_gene: TRBD1; CDR3aa: CASSLVQGAEAGGYTF; CDR3nt: TGTGCCAGCAGTTTAGTACAGGGGGCGGAGGCGGGCGGCTACACCTTC
abundance: -; j_gene: TRBJ2-6; v_gene: TRBV14; d_gene: -; CDR3aa: CASSPGYGANVLTF; CDR3nt: TGTGCCAGCAGCCCAGGGTACGGGGCCAACGTCCTGACTTTC
abundance: -; j_gene: TRBJ1-2; v_gene: TRBV28; d_gene: -; CDR3aa: CASSLFGSGYTF; CDR3nt: TGTGCCAGCAGTTTATTCGGTTCTGGCTACACCTTC
abundance: -; j_gene: TRBJ2-1; v_gene: TRBV7-3; d_gene: TRBD1; CDR3aa: CASSADRDNEQFF; CDR3nt: TGTGCCAGCAGCGCAGACAGGGACAATGAGCAGTTCTTC
abundance: -; j_gene: TRBJ2-3; v_gene: TRBV28; d_gene: -; CDR3aa: CASSYYLTDTQYF; CDR3nt: TGTGCCAGCAGTTACTACCTCACAGATACGCAGTATTTT
abundance: -; j_gene: TRBJ1-5; v_gene: TRBV27; d_gene: -; CDR3aa: CASRTTGFGNQPQHF; CDR3nt: TGTGCCAGCAGAACAACAGGGTTCGGGAATCAGCCCCAGCATTTT
abundance: few; j_gene: TRBJ1-5; v_gene: TRBV6-1; d_gene: -; CDR3aa: CASSDPVSSNQPQHF; CDR3nt: TGTGCCAGCAGTGACCCCGTAAGTAGCAATCAGCCCCAGCATTTT
abundance: -; j_gene: TRBJ2-5; v_gene: TRBV18; d_gene: TRBD2; CDR3aa: CASSPGLAGETQYF; CDR3nt: TGTGCCAGCTCACCAGGACTAGCGGGGGAGACCCAGTACTTC
abundance: -; j_gene: TRBJ1-6; v_gene: TRBV10-3; d_gene: -; CDR3aa: CAISDPGYNSPLHF; CDR3nt: TGTGCCATCAGTGACCCGGGTTATAATTCACCCCTCCACTTT
abundance: -; j_gene: TRBJ2-7; v_gene: TRBV7-2; d_gene: TRBD1; CDR3aa: CASSAQGKGPYEQYF; CDR3nt: TGTGCCAGCAGCGCACAGGGGAAGGGACCCTACGAGCAGTACTTC
abundance: -; j_gene: TRBJ2-7; v_gene: TRBV6-6; d_gene: -; CDR3aa: CASSYDRSYEQYF; CDR3nt: TGTGCCAGCAGTTACGATCGCAGCTACGAGCAGTACTTC
abundance: -; j_gene: TRBJ1-1; v_gene: TRBV29-1; d_gene: -; CDR3aa: CSVLPRQVADEAFF; CDR3nt: TGCAGCGTCTTACCCCGACAGGTCGCCGATGAAGCTTTCTTT
abundance: -; j_gene: TRBJ2-2; v_gene: TRBV9; d_gene: -; CDR3aa: CASSVGSQNTGELFF; CDR3nt: TGTGCCAGCAGCGTAGGTAGCCAGAACACCGGGGAGCTGTTTTTT
abundance: -; j_gene: TRBJ1-5; v_gene: TRBV5-1; d_gene: -; CDR3aa: CASSHLSGINQPQHF; CDR3nt: TGCGCCAGCAGCCATTTATCGGGCATCAATCAGCCCCAGCATTTT
abundance: -; j_gene: TRBJ2-5; v_gene: TRBV6-1; d_gene: TRBD2; CDR3aa: CASSGGTSGTETQYF; CDR3nt: TGTGCCAGCAGTGGGGGGACTAGCGGGACGGAGACCCAGTACTTC
abundance: -; j_gene: TRBJ1-2; v_gene: TRBV6-1; d_gene: -; CDR3aa: CASSAESYGYTF; CDR3nt: TGTGCCAGCAGTGCTGAAAGCTATGGCTACACCTTC
abundance: -; j_gene: TRBJ2-3; v_gene: TRBV7-9; d_gene: TRBD1; CDR3aa: CASSLAGGRGIVTDTQYF; CDR3nt: TGTGCCAGCAGCTTAGCAGGGGGCAGGGGTATTGTGACAGATACGCAGTATTTT
abundance: -; j_gene: TRBJ2-1; v_gene: TRBV4-1; d_gene: TRBD2; CDR3aa: CASSQDSGLAGYNEQFF; CDR3nt: TGCGCCAGCAGCCAAGATTCCGGACTAGCGGGATACAATGAGCAGTTCTTC
abundance: -; j_gene: TRBJ2-1; v_gene: TRBV11-3; d_gene: -; CDR3aa: CASSSGLTNEQFF; CDR3nt: TGTGCCAGCAGCTCGGGACTTACGAATGAGCAGTTCTTC
abundance: -; j_gene: TRBJ2-2; v_gene: TRBV2; d_gene: TRBD2; CDR3aa: CASGMGLALSTGELFF; CDR3nt: TGTGCCAGCGGAATGGGACTAGCGCTAAGTACCGGGGAGCTGTTTTTT
abundance: -; j_gene: TRBJ2-2; v_gene: TRBV5-1; d_gene: TRBD2; CDR3aa: CASSLAGTSGTRGELFF; CDR3nt: TGCGCCAGCAGCTTGGCCGGGACTAGCGGGACCAGGGGGGAGCTGTTTTTT
abundance: few; j_gene: TRBJ2-5; v_gene: TRBV18; d_gene: -; CDR3aa: CASSPLNGQETQYF; CDR3nt: TGTGCCAGCTCACCACTTAACGGACAAGAGACCCAGTACTTC
abundance: -; j_gene: TRBJ2-7; v_gene: TRBV27; d_gene: -; CDR3aa: CASSSIARQSYEQYF; CDR3nt: TGTGCCAGCAGTTCAATAGCGCGACAATCCTACGAGCAGTACTTC
abundance: -; j_gene: TRBJ2-5; v_gene: TRBV5-5; d_gene: TRBD1; CDR3aa: CASSLVGGTFQETQYF; CDR3nt: TGTGCCAGCAGCTTGGTAGGGGGCACCTTCCAAGAGACCCAGTACTTC
abundance: -; j_gene: TRBJ2-4; v_gene: TRBV19; d_gene: -; CDR3aa: CASSEGFGKNIQYF; CDR3nt: TGTGCCAGTAGTGAGGGTTTCGGCAAAAACATTCAGTACTTC
abundance: -; j_gene: TRBJ2-2; v_gene: TRBV7-6; d_gene: TRBD1; CDR3aa: CASSQGQDWAGELFF; CDR3nt: TGTGCCAGCAGCCAGGGACAGGATTGGGCGGGGGAGCTGTTTTTT
abundance: -; j_gene: TRBJ2-5; v_gene: TRBV21-1; d_gene: -; CDR3aa: CASSKSQPRDRGSTETQYF; CDR3nt: TGTGCCAGCAGCAAATCCCAGCCCCGGGACAGGGGATCCACAGAGACCCAGTACTTC
abundance: -; j_gene: TRBJ1-1; v_gene: TRBV12-5; d_gene: TRBD1; CDR3aa: CASGMLHLQGDNTEAFF; CDR3nt: TGTGCTAGTGGAATGCTACACCTACAGGGGGACAACACTGAAGCTTTCTTT
abundance: -; j_gene: TRBJ2-7; v_gene: TRBV9; d_gene: -; CDR3aa: CASSGPSELGEQYF; CDR3nt: TGTGCCAGCAGCGGGCCTAGCGAATTGGGGGAGCAGTACTTC
abundance: -; j_gene: TRBJ2-5; v_gene: TRBV9; d_gene: -; CDR3aa: CASSVSSFETQYF; CDR3nt: TGTGCCAGCAGCGTAAGTAGCTTCGAGACCCAGTACTTC
abundance: -; j_gene: TRBJ2-3; v_gene: TRBV2; d_gene: TRBD2; CDR3aa: CASSELGLAGITDTQYF; CDR3nt: TGTGCCAGCAGTGAACTTGGGCTAGCGGGAATCACAGATACGCAGTATTTT
abundance: -; j_gene: TRBJ2-7; v_gene: TRBV14; d_gene: -; CDR3aa: CASSQDFDRRYEQYF; CDR3nt: TGTGCCAGCAGCCAAGATTTTGATCGGCGGTACGAGCAGTACTTC
abundance: -; j_gene: TRBJ2-7; v_gene: TRBV10-3; d_gene: TRBD1; CDR3aa: CAATQGESYEQYF; CDR3nt: TGTGCCGCAACCCAGGGGGAGTCCTACGAGCAGTACTTC
abundance: -; j_gene: TRBJ2-2; v_gene: TRBV28; d_gene: -; CDR3aa: CASSLRGTGELFF; CDR3nt: TGTGCCAGCAGTTTAAGAGGAACCGGGGAGCTGTTTTTT
abundance: -; j_gene: TRBJ1-4; v_gene: TRBV2; d_gene: -; CDR3aa: CASSGDFATNEKLFF; CDR3nt: TGTGCCAGCAGTGGTGATTTTGCAACTAATGAAAAACTGTTTTTT
abundance: once; j_gene: TRBJ1-1; v_gene: TRBV4-1; d_gene: -; CDR3aa: CASSRQRSDAGKRTEAFF; CDR3nt: TGCGCCAGCAGCCGACAAAGGAGCGACGCAGGAAAGCGCACTGAAGCTTTCTTT
abundance: -; j_gene: TRBJ2-2; v_gene: TRBV7-6; d_gene: -; CDR3aa: CASSVQVATGELFF; CDR3nt: TGTGCCAGCAGCGTACAGGTGGCCACCGGGGAGCTGTTTTTT
abundance: -; j_gene: TRBJ2-1; v_gene: TRBV28; d_gene: -; CDR3aa: CASSLSRAGTIEQFF; CDR3nt: TGTGCCAGCAGTCTCTCCCGTGCCGGCACAATTGAGCAGTTCTTC
abundance: -; j_gene: TRBJ2-4; v_gene: TRBV12-5; d_gene: TRBD1; CDR3aa: CASGDGQGTSIQYF; CDR3nt: TGTGCTAGTGGTGATGGACAGGGAACTAGCATTCAGTACTTC
abundance: -; j_gene: TRBJ2-5; v_gene: TRBV5-1; d_gene: -; CDR3aa: CASSLDREETQYF; CDR3nt: TGCGCCAGCAGCTTGGACAGGGAAGAGACCCAGTACTTC
abundance: -; j_gene: TRBJ1-1; v_gene: TRBV5-5; d_gene: TRBD1; CDR3aa: CASSWGQGSNTEAFF; CDR3nt: TGTGCCAGCAGCTGGGGACAGGGGTCGAACACTGAAGCTTTCTTT
abundance: -; j_gene: TRBJ1-2; v_gene: TRBV4-3; d_gene: TRBD1; CDR3aa: CASSQDPQRTGGGYGYTF; CDR3nt: TGCGCCAGCAGCCAAGATCCTCAACGGACAGGGGGCGGCTATGGCTACACCTTC
abundance: -; j_gene: TRBJ2-7; v_gene: TRBV6-1; d_gene: TRBD1; CDR3aa: CASKPGTANSYEQYF; CDR3nt: TGTGCCAGCAAACCCGGGACAGCCAACTCCTACGAGCAGTACTTC
abundance: -; j_gene: TRBJ2-3; v_gene: TRBV4-2; d_gene: -; CDR3aa: CASSPTQRADTQYF; CDR3nt: TGTGCCAGCAGCCCCACCCAACGGGCAGATACGCAGTATTTT
abundance: once; j_gene: TRBJ2-3; v_gene: TRBV5-4; d_gene: TRBD1; CDR3aa: CASSGRDRVSDTQYF; CDR3nt: TGTGCCAGCAGCGGCAGGGACAGGGTGTCGGATACGCAGTATTTT
abundance: -; j_gene: TRBJ1-6; v_gene: TRBV6-5; d_gene: TRBD1; CDR3aa: CASSLQGSSYNSPLHF; CDR3nt: TGTGCCAGCAGTTTACAGGGGAGCTCCTATAATTCACCCCTCCACTTT
abundance: -; j_gene: TRBJ1-4; v_gene: TRBV12-2; d_gene: -; CDR3aa: CASRLHGVRGWNEKLFF; CDR3nt: TGTGCAAGTCGCTTACATGGTGTAAGAGGTTGGAATGAAAAACTGTTTTTT
abundance: -; j_gene: TRBJ2-1; v_gene: TRBV29-1; d_gene: -; CDR3aa: CSVPPLDLGPYNEQFF; CDR3nt: TGCAGCGTTCCCCCCCTGGACCTAGGGCCCTACAATGAGCAGTTCTTC
abundance: -; j_gene: TRBJ1-2; v_gene: TRBV20-1; d_gene: -; CDR3aa: CRGGGYTF; CDR3nt: TGTCGAGGGGGTGGCTACACCTTC
abundance: -; j_gene: TRBJ1-2; v_gene: TRBV6-5; d_gene: -; CDR3aa: CATGRGYGYTF; CDR3nt: TGTGCCACCGGGAGAGGCTATGGCTACACCTTC
abundance: -; j_gene: TRBJ1-1; v_gene: TRBV10-1; d_gene: -; CDR3aa: CASSDTGTRAFF; CDR3nt: TGCGCCAGCAGCGATACCGGGACTAGGGCTTTCTTT
abundance: -; j_gene: TRBJ2-5; v_gene: TRBV5-4; d_gene: -; CDR3aa: CASSLVGVHGETQYF; CDR3nt: TGTGCCAGCAGCTTGGTCGGCGTACACGGGGAGACCCAGTACTTC
abundance: -; j_gene: TRBJ1-5; v_gene: TRBV4-2; d_gene: TRBD1; CDR3aa: CASSQGGTANQPQHF; CDR3nt: TGTGCCAGCAGCCAAGGAGGGACAGCTAATCAGCCCCAGCATTTT
abundance: once; j_gene: TRBJ2-1; v_gene: TRBV28; d_gene: -; CDR3aa: CASSEGSSYNEQFF; CDR3nt: TGTGCCAGCAGCGAGGGGAGCTCCTACAATGAGCAGTTCTTC
abundance: -; j_gene: TRBJ2-7; v_gene: TRBV6-5; d_gene: -; CDR3aa: CASSYSQGRAEQYF; CDR3nt: TGTGCCAGCAGCTACTCGCAGGGGAGGGCCGAGCAGTACTTC
abundance: once; j_gene: TRBJ1-2; v_gene: TRBV5-4; d_gene: -; CDR3aa: CASSLGGSGTVQGLGGYTF; CDR3nt: TGTGCCAGCAGCTTGGGGGGATCGGGAACCGTACAGGGTTTGGGTGGCTACACCTTC
abundance: -; j_gene: TRBJ2-3; v_gene: TRBV2; d_gene: -; CDR3aa: CAIRGQWHTQYF; CDR3nt: TGTGCCATACGTGGCCAGTGGCATACGCAGTATTTT
abundance: -; j_gene: TRBJ2-5; v_gene: TRBV27; d_gene: TRBD2; CDR3aa: CASSAGTSGGGYQETQYF; CDR3nt: TGTGCCAGCAGTGCTGGGACTAGCGGGGGAGGGTACCAAGAGACCCAGTACTTC